These 19 T cell receptor beta chains came from one sample sequenced in a study of technical replicates of blood from a handful of donors. Produced via immunoSEQ multiplex PCR; TCRdb's table is partial and in-frame only. Of about 76,000 clones listed, 85% to 95% are singletons. The sequencing input was T cells isolated from PBMCs. The receptors come from a human donor in good health.

The chain couples TRBV2 to TRBJ2-1; 13 bases map to TRBD2. CDR1 is SNHLY, CDR2 FYNNEI, per germline. This CDR3 has 14 residues. The ends lost 11 bases at V and 4 bases at J; junction bases unmatched: 5. CDR3 bases: TGTGCCGGCGCACTAGCGGGAGGGTACAATGAGCAGTTCTTC. Protein: CAGALAGGYNEQFF.

The gene calls are TRBV19 and TRBJ1-5; D might be TRBD1 (6 bases). The CDR3 runs 14 residues. Per the germline V gene, CDR1 is LNHDA and CDR2 is SQIVND (reference sequence). Trimming took off 5 bases at V and 3 bases at J, with 11 bases between the two ends. CDR3 region: CASSPGHPNQPQHF. The CDR3 nucleotides are TGTGCCAGTAGTCCGGGACACCCCAATCAGCCCCAGCATTTT.

The chain employs TRBV11-1 and TRBJ2-3; 7 nucleotides agree with TRBD2. Germline V gene sequence: CDR1 SGHAT, CDR2 FQDESV (reference sequence). J was trimmed by 2 bases and V by 6 bases; bases with no gene match: 11. This CDR3 spans 16 amino acids. CDR3 bases: TGTGCCAGCAGTAACCCGGGACTATACATCACAGATACGCAGTATTTT. It specifies CASSNPGLYITDTQYF.

This rearrangement joins TRBV27 to TRBJ2-7; 8 bases align to TRBD1. The CDR3 is 14 residues long. From germline, CDR1 is MNHEY and CDR2 SMNVEV (reference sequence). J lost 3 bases, V lost 6 bases, and 7 bases had no gene match. This CDR3 is CASRETGARYEQYF. The CDR3 coding sequence is TGTGCCAGCAGGGAGACAGGGGCCCGCTACGAGCAGTACTTC.

CDR3 sequence reads: CASSLNRGTDTQYF. The CDR3 nucleotides are TGTGCCAGCAGCTTGAACAGGGGCACAGATACGCAGTATTTT. This rearrangement joins TRBV7-9 to TRBJ2-3, with D tentatively TRBD1 (6 bases). This CDR3 comprises 14 residues. Trimming shortened V by 3 bases and J by 1 base, and 8 bases separated the two germline ends. Germline CDR1 and CDR2: SEHNR and FQNEAQ (reference sequence).

The chain couples TRBV9 to TRBJ2-7; 9 positions agree with TRBD2. This CDR3 comprises 15 residues. Germline lookup yields CDR1 SGDLS and CDR2 YYNGEE. V was clipped by 0 bases and J by 1 base; unmatched bases: 2. The CDR3 spells CASSVGAGGSYEQYF. Here the CDR3 DNA reads TGTGCCAGCAGCGTAGGTGCGGGAGGGTCCTACGAGCAGTACTTC.

The chain joins TRBV28 to TRBJ1-5, with D possibly matching TRBD1 (6 bases). The germline V gene has CDR1 MDHEN and CDR2 SYDVKM. V dropped 2 bases and J dropped 7 bases, with 18 bases sitting between them. This CDR3 has 16 residues. CDR3 amino acids: CASSLATGRSRQPQHF. In nucleotides, the CDR3 is TGTGCCAGCAGTTTAGCGACAGGTAGATCTAGGCAGCCCCAGCATTTT.

This clone was counted a few times. The chain joins TRBV27 to TRBJ2-7; unclear D gene. V gave up 2 bases and J gave up 1 base, with 6 bases separating them. Germline V gene lookup returns CDR1 MNHEY and CDR2 SMNVEV (reference sequence). This CDR3 has 13 residues. CDR3 residues: CASSLARSYEQYF. The CDR3 region has the DNA TGTGCCAGCAGTTTAGCGAGGTCCTACGAGCAGTACTTC.

This rearrangement joins TRBV18 to TRBJ2-7, with 8 nucleotides matching TRBD2. This CDR3 spans 15 amino acids. V shed 3 bases, J shed 5 bases, and the junction held 9 bases outside the gene matches. The germline gives CDR1 KGHSH, CDR2 LQKENI. CDR3 sequence (DNA): TGTGCCAGCTCACCCTCCAGCGGGAGACTCAACGAGCAGTACTTC. Encoded protein: CASSPSSGRLNEQYF.

V gene TRBV19 combines with J gene TRBJ1-5; no clear D gene. The CDR3 runs to 14 residues. Trimming stripped 5 bases from V and 3 bases from J, with 11 bases between. Germline V lookup: CDR1 LNHDA, CDR2 SQIVND (reference sequence). The CDR3 here is CASSVQATNQPQHF. The CDR3, as DNA: TGTGCCAGTAGTGTCCAGGCCACCAATCAGCCCCAGCATTTT.

This chain links TRBV28 with TRBJ2-1, with D tentatively TRBD2 (7 bases). V lost 6 bases, J lost 8 bases, and 20 bases lay in between. This CDR3 region has 15 residues. CDR1 and CDR2 (germline): MDHEN, SYDVKM. The CDR3 here is CASSPTDGGLYEQFF. The DNA for the CDR3 is TGTGCCAGCAGCCCTACAGACGGGGGGCTCTATGAGCAGTTCTTC.

The chain employs TRBV7-2 and TRBJ2-5; 9 nucleotides match TRBD1. This CDR3 region has 13 residues. Trimming removed 5 bases from V and 6 bases from J; junction bases left unmatched: 4. Looked up from germline, CDR1 is SGHTA and CDR2 is FQGNSA. The CDR3 region is CASSPTGGKTQYF. The DNA of the CDR3 is TGTGCCAGCAGCCCGACAGGGGGAAAGACCCAGTACTTC.

The J gene is TRBJ2-7, the V gene TRBV10-3; tentative D call: TRBD2 (7 bases). The CDR3 is 14 amino acids. V was pared by 2 bases and J by 6 bases, with 14 bases between. Per germline, CDR1 ENHRY and CDR2 SYGVKD. CDR3 protein: CAISEGREGGEQYF. The CDR3 nucleotides are TGTGCCATCAGTGAGGGGAGGGAGGGGGGCGAGCAGTACTTC.

This chain's CDR3 is CASGPSSGGKNIQYF. CDR3 in DNA: TGTGCTAGTGGTCCCTCCTCAGGGGGCAAAAACATTCAGTACTTC. This chain links TRBV12-5 with TRBJ2-4, with 7 bases identical to TRBD1. Germline V lookup: CDR1 LGHNT, CDR2 FRNRAP. The CDR3 sequence is 15 residues long. With V trimmed by 5 bases and J by 3 bases, 7 bases remained unmatched.

This clone was recorded a few times. The CDR3 bases are TGTGCCAGCAGTGAAGACAGGGGCACATCAACTAATGAAAAACTGTTTTTT. Encoded protein: CASSEDRGTSTNEKLFF. The chain carries TRBV25-1 and TRBJ1-4, with 8 positions matching TRBD1. The J segment lost 0 bases and the V segment lost 2 bases, leaving 5 bases of the junction unmatched. There are 17 residues in the CDR3. Germline loops: CDR1 MGHDK, CDR2 SYGVNS.

This clone has a handful of counts. The rearrangement joins TRBV19 to TRBJ1-2, with 7 bases fitting TRBD1. After removal of 7 bases from V and 4 bases from J, the junction contained 6 bases not matched to a gene. This CDR3 spans 13 amino acids. CDR1 and CDR2 (germline): LNHDA, SQIVND (reference sequence). The DNA for the CDR3 is TGTGCCAGTATGGGACAGCTGGCCTATGGCTACACCTTC. Protein sequence: CASMGQLAYGYTF.

The DNA of the CDR3 is TGTGCCAGCAGCTTCGGGGGAAGCTATGGCTACACCTTC. Translation gives CASSFGGSYGYTF. The chain is built from TRBV7-3 and TRBJ1-2; D perhaps matches TRBD1 (5 bases). Germline V lookup: CDR1 SGHTA, CDR2 FQGTGA. Trimming stripped 3 bases from V and 4 bases from J, with 9 bases between. CDR3 length equals 13 residues.

The chain is built from TRBV13 and TRBJ1-2; D is unresolved. CDR3 size: 12 residues. Per germline, CDR1 PRHDT and CDR2 FYEKMQ (reference sequence). V dropped 3 bases and J dropped 6 bases, with 8 bases sitting between them. CDR3 sequence reads: CASSFLFHGYTF. DNA for the CDR3: TGTGCCAGCAGCTTTCTTTTTCATGGCTACACCTTC.

The J gene is TRBJ2-7, the V gene TRBV27; 9 positions agree with TRBD2. Germline loops: CDR1 MNHEY, CDR2 SMNVEV (reference sequence). The trim removed 5 bases at V and 4 bases at J, leaving 9 bases unmatched. This CDR3 spans 15 amino acids. The CDR3 here is CASSPPGGRVYEQYF. CDR3 bases: TGTGCCAGCAGTCCCCCGGGCGGGAGGGTATACGAGCAGTACTTC.